Reported below is one TCR beta chain. Its cognate antigen has yet to be identified. Base qualities were left out, and no much larger clone turns up one base away. cDNA synthesis used template-switch 5'RACE with a primer carrying a 10-nucleotide random unique molecular identifier tagging each TCR transcript. Each sequencing run produced over 190 million TCR-beta sequences covering 15-18 subjects. The RNeasy kit was used for extraction of total RNA. TCR-beta VDJ regions were amplified with primers for the TCR constant region and the 5'RACE anchor, using the KAPA Real-time Library Amplification kit. A first PCR added sample indexes and Illumina adaptors, after which a second PCR increased the library yield. The roughly 650 bp TCR product was size-selected on a 2% E-gel SizeSelection system after Ampure bead purification. Before pooling, library quality was checked on a Bioanalyzer, concentration was measured with Qubit, and libraries were quantified with the Kapa Library Quantification kit. Libraries were sequenced paired-end 2 x 150 bp on an Illumina HiSeq 2500. To increase sequence diversity, about 25-31% phiX was spiked into each library pool. Concerning the study's data processing: The UMI-based MiGEC pipeline processed quality-filtered reads and removed over 75% of raw TCR sequences during error correction. VDJ genes were aligned to IMGT germline references, and each clonotype was defined by a unique CDR3 amino acid sequence together with V-J genes. Clonal expansion, Shannon diversity and CDR3 relatedness (CalcPairwiseDistances, ClusterSamples) were evaluated with VDJtools, and phylogenetic trees were built with CLCbio workbench. Expanded clones were defined as having at least 8 unique UMIs, based on coefficient-of-variation modelling across technical triplicates. TCRdb's own reprocessing of the public reads used fastp at Q25 and MiXCR and kept productive beta chains. Every distinct CDR3 protein forms one entry, paired with its most common genes and DNA. Clone size and V and J calls follow TCRdb, not the original study. The sample profile shows some 60,000 distinct CDR3 sequences; around 3.4% of them were found once. The leading ten clones occupy 3.1% of the sample.

This sample stems from a study of neurological immune-mediated disorders (dated by TCRdb to about 2019). At the level of the whole study: Among the roughly 35 multiple sclerosis patients, roughly 31 had relapsing-remitting MS and 3 had secondary progressive MS. The cohort included 60 to 70 subjects: approximately 15 with HAM/TSP, some 35 with multiple sclerosis, and roughly 20 healthy controls. Peripheral blood TCR-beta repertoires from HTLV-I-associated myelopathy (HAM/TSP) patients, multiple sclerosis patients and healthy controls were compared by UMI-based sequencing. The 106 TCR-beta libraries included longitudinal samples, technical triplicates and paired sorted CD4+ and CD8+ T-cell subsets alongside PBMC samples.

For unsorted PBMC libraries, 2 million PBMCs were used after storage in RNAlater at -80 degrees C until RNA extraction. Multiple sclerosis patients were enrolled in a US clinical protocol under which disease progression was evaluated by magnetic resonance imaging. PBMCs were separated from peripheral blood using Ficoll-Hypaque density gradient centrifugation and then cryopreserved in liquid nitrogen. What the research found in general, with its limitations: No association of the MS cluster with clinical or MRI features was observed, and the need for larger cohorts was stated by the authors. In a phylogenetic analysis, the repertoires of 18 out of 34 MS patients fell into a single cluster of related CDR3 sequences, pointing to a possible signature at the repertoire level. TCR clonal expansion was highest in HAM/TSP patients and lowest in MS patients, with MS patients falling below even healthy controls. Expanded clones from different subjects shared no identical CDR3 amino acid sequences, which suggests that TCR-beta repertoires were private in all groups.

Relative to germline, V is 3 bases shorter and J is 0 bases shorter, with 15 bases between their ends. CDR1 and CDR2 were assigned from the germline V gene (reference sequence) as LNHDA and SQIVND. The CDR3 covers 17 residues, taking in both the cysteine and the phenylalanine. Just CDR3 DNA is preserved here, 51 bases in frame from base 1. The sequencing sample was made of PBMCs. The sequence joins TRBV19 to TRBJ1-5; the D gene is unclear. The TCR comes from a woman aged 25-40 years with multiple sclerosis. CDR3 protein: CASSMPRGGNSNQPQHF. The DNA sequence is TGTGCCAGTAGTATGCCCCGGGGAGGTAATAGCAATCAGCCCCAGCATTTT.